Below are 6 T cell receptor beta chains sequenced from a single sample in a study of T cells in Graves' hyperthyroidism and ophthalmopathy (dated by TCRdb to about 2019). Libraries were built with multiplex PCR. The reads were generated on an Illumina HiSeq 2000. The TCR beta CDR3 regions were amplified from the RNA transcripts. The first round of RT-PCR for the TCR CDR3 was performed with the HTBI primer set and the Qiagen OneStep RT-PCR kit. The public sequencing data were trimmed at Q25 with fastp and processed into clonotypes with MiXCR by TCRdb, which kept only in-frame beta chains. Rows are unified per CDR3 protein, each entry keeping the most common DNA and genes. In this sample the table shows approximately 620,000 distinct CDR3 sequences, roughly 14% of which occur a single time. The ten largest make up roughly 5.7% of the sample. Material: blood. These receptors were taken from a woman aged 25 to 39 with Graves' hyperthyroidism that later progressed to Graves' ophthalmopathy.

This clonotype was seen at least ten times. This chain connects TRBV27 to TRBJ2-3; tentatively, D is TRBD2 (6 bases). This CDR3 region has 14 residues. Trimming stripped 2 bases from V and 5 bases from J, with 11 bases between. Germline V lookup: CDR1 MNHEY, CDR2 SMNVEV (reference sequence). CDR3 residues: CASSLVPAGDTQYF. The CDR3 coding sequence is TGTGCCAGCAGTTTAGTCCCAGCGGGAGATACGCAGTATTTT.

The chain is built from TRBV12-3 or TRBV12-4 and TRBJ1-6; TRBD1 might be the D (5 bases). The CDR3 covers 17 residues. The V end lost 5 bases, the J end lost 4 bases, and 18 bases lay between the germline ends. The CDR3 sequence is CASSPTPLTVYNSPLHF. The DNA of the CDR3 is TGTGCCAGCAGTCCTACCCCGTTGACAGTTTATAATTCACCCCTCCACTTT.

CDR3 region: CAISEPSNEKLFF. In DNA, the CDR3 is TGTGCCATCAGTGAGCCCAGCAATGAAAAACTGTTTTTT. This chain uses TRBV10-3 with TRBJ1-4, with D hard to call. The CDR3 covers 13 residues. Germline CDR1 is ENHRY and CDR2 is SYGVKD. The V gene lost 2 bases and the J gene lost 5 bases, with 6 bases spanning the gap.

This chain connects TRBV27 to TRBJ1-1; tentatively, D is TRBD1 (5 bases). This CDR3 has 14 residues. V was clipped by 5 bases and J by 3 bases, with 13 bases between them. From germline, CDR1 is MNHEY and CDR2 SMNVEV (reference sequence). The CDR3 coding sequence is TGTGCCAGCAGTACCCTTCCGGGACACACTGAAGCTTTCTTT. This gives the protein CASSTLPGHTEAFF.

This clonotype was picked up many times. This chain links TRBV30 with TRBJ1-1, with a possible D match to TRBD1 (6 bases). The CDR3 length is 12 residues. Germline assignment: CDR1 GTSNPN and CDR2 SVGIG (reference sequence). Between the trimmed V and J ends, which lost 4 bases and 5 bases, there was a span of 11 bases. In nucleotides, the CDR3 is TGTGCCTGGAATCAGGGGAGAACTGAAGCTTTCTTT. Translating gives CAWNQGRTEAFF.

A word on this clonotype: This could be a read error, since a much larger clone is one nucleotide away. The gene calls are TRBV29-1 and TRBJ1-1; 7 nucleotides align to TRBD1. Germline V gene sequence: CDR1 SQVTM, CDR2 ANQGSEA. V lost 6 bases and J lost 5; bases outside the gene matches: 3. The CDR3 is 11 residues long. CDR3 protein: CSVRGKTEAFF. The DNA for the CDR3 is TGCAGCGTCAGGGGGAAGACTGAAGCTTTCTTT.